These 21 T cell receptor beta chains came from one sample sequenced in a study of sequential checkpoint blockade in melanoma. Treatment meaning: randomized to nivolumab then ipilimumab (arm A) or the reverse (arm B). Sequenced by immunoSEQ multiplex PCR; TCRdb stores in-frame clones only, minus some. The sample consists of about 9,100 clones, about three quarters of them appearing once. The sample in question was CD8+ T cells sorted from blood (inferred from file names), obtained from a patient given nivolumab and ipilimumab in sequence. These receptors were collected from a human donor with melanoma.

This clone came up once. Other nucleotide sequences in the sample specify the same CDR3. The chain joins TRBV7-9 to TRBJ1-4, with D hard to call. Deletions cut 5 bases from V and 0 bases from J, with 13 bases between. Germline values: CDR1 SEHNR, CDR2 FQNEAQ (reference sequence). The CDR3 loop spans 16 amino acids. CDR3 coding DNA: TGTGCCAGCAGCCCCTGGGAGGACGCAACTAATGAAAAACTGTTTTTT. It yields the protein CASSPWEDATNEKLFF.

This clone was seen more than once but under ten times. The CDR3 loop reads CASSPSQGGNSPLHF. The CDR3 DNA reads as TGTGCCAGCTCACCGTCACAGGGCGGCAATTCACCCCTCCACTTT. The chain recombines TRBV18 with TRBJ1-6; tentative D call: TRBD1 (6 bases). CDR1 and CDR2 from the germline V gene are KGHSH and LQKENI. The CDR3 totals 15 residues. Trimming cost V 3 bases and J 7 bases, with 13 bases left between them.

The chain uses TRBV6-8 and TRBJ2-7; maybe TRBD2 (6 bases). The ends were cut back, 0 bases at V and 2 bases at J, with 17 bases in the middle. Germline V CDR1 and CDR2: MNHGY, SAAAGT. This CDR3 comprises 17 residues. The CDR3 protein is CASSYSPGLHMAYEQYF. The DNA of the CDR3 is TGTGCCAGCAGTTACTCCCCGGGACTGCATATGGCCTACGAGCAGTACTTC.

This rearrangement joins TRBV4-3 to TRBJ2-2; D is ambiguous. This CDR3 has 15 amino acids. The germline V gene has CDR1 LGHNA and CDR2 YSLEER. V was pared by 0 bases and J by 2 bases, with 7 bases between. The CDR3 reads CASSQDTDNTGELFF. The CDR3 nucleotides are TGCGCCAGCAGCCAAGATACAGACAACACCGGGGAGCTGTTTTTT.

This clone ranks as medium-sized. Here the CDR3 DNA reads TGTGCCTGGAGTGTTTTACGGGGAATCGGGTCCTACAATGAGCAGTTCTTC. Its translation: CAWSVLRGIGSYNEQFF. This chain uses TRBV30 with TRBJ2-1, with D perhaps TRBD2 (5 bases). The CDR3 is 17 amino acids. Trimming took 0 bases from V and 1 from J, leaving 16 bases between them. CDR1 GTSNPN and CDR2 SVGIG come from the germline V gene (reference sequence).

This sequence joins TRBV29-1 and TRBJ1-1; the match to TRBD1 covers 9 bases. V trimming: 4 bases; J trimming: 0 bases; junction bases outside the gene matches: 6. The V gene's germline CDR1 is SQVTM and CDR2 ANQGSEA. There are 15 residues in the CDR3. The CDR3 protein is CSVGRTGEMNTEAFF. For the CDR3, the DNA is TGCAGCGTTGGTAGGACAGGGGAAATGAACACTGAAGCTTTCTTT.

This clone occurred a few times. V usage is TRBV7-9 and J usage is TRBJ2-7; TRBD1 aligns across 7 bases. In germline, CDR1 is SEHNR, CDR2 FQNEAQ (reference sequence). This CDR3 contains 13 residues. V was clipped by 6 bases and J by 6 bases; unmatched bases: 8. The chain's CDR3 is CASRQDPGGEQYF. The CDR3 coding sequence is TGTGCCAGCAGGCAGGACCCAGGGGGCGAGCAGTACTTC.

This chain uses TRBV5-4 with TRBJ1-1; D call uncertain. Looked up from germline, CDR1 is SGHNT and CDR2 is YYREEE (reference sequence). V lost 4 bases to trimming and J lost 8 bases, with 15 bases between them. The CDR3 contains 13 residues. Written as DNA, the CDR3 is TGTGCCAGCAGCCTTGGGTCCGAGGCCGAAGCTTTCTTT. It is translated as CASSLGSEAEAFF. Complete variable domain (other parts from reference TRBV5-4 and TRBJ1-1): ETGVTQSPTHLIKTRGQQVTLRCSSQSGHNTVSWYQQALGQGPQFIFQYYREEENGRGNFPPRFSGLQFPNYSSELNVNALELDDSALYLCASSLGSEAEAFFGQGTRLTVV.

The V gene is TRBV5-5, the J gene TRBJ2-7, with D possibly matching TRBD2 (5 bases). This CDR3 spans 14 amino acids. V was pared by 0 bases and J by 6 bases, with 13 bases between. Germline assignment: CDR1 SGHKS and CDR2 YYEKEE (reference sequence). The CDR3 nucleotides are TGTGCCAGCAGCTTGGGAGGGATGGCCTCCGAGCAGTACTTC. Its translation is CASSLGGMASEQYF. Variable domain in full (rest from reference TRBV5-5 and TRBJ2-7): DAGVTQSPTHLIKTRGQQVTLRCSPISGHKSVSWYQQVLGQGPQFIFQYYEKEERGRGNFPDRFSARQFPNYSSELNVNALLLGDSALYLCASSLGGMASEQYFGPGTRLTVT.

The chain recombines TRBV19 with TRBJ2-1, with TRBD1 identical over 12 bases. Trimming removed 4 bases from V and 5 bases from J; junction bases left unmatched: 3. The CDR3 covers 15 residues. Germline V gives CDR1 LNHDA, CDR2 SQIVND (reference sequence). The CDR3: CASSTGDRGHNEQFF. CDR3 nucleotide sequence: TGTGCCAGTAGTACCGGGGACAGGGGGCACAATGAGCAGTTCTTC. Using reference TRBV19 and TRBJ2-1 for the parts outside the CDR3, the full variable domain is DGGITQSPKYLFRKEGQNVTLSCEQNLNHDAMYWYRQDPGQGLRLIYYSQIVNDFQKGDIAEGYSVSREKKESFPLTVTSAQKNPTAFYLCASSTGDRGHNEQFFGPGTRLTVL.

V gene TRBV29-1 combines with J gene TRBJ2-5, with 9 positions matching TRBD2. This CDR3 has 14 amino acids. V trimming: 3 bases; J trimming: 1 base; junction bases outside the gene matches: 3. From germline, CDR1 is SQVTM and CDR2 ANQGSEA. CDR3: CSVELAGFQETQYF. The CDR3 DNA reads as TGCAGCGTTGAGCTAGCGGGGTTCCAAGAGACCCAGTACTTC.

This clone occurred once. The V and J genes are TRBV30 and TRBJ2-6, with 7 bases that match TRBD2. V trimming: 4 bases; J trimming: 2 bases; junction bases outside the gene matches: 5. Germline V CDR1 and CDR2: GTSNPN, SVGIG (reference sequence). The CDR3 sequence is 15 residues long. Here the CDR3 DNA reads TGTGCCTGGACGATTGGGGGGGCTGGGGCCAACGTCCTGACTTTC. It codes for CAWTIGGAGANVLTF.

The chain recombines TRBV2 with TRBJ2-7; 11 nucleotides match TRBD1. J gave up 3 bases and V 1 base, and 5 bases lay outside the gene matches. The CDR3 is made up of 16 amino acids. Germline CDR1 SNHLY, CDR2 FYNNEI. Here the CDR3 DNA reads TGTGCCAGCAGTGAAGGGGAGGGGACAGGGGGCTACGAGCAGTACTTC. The encoded protein is CASSEGEGTGGYEQYF. The full variable domain, completed using reference TRBV2 and TRBJ2-7, is EPEVTQTPSHQVTQMGQEVILRCVPISNHLYFYWYRQILGQKVEFLVSFYNNEISEKSEIFDDQFSVERPDGSNFTLKIRSTKLEDSAMYFCASSEGEGTGGYEQYFGPGTRLTVT.

This clone was detected only a few times. The chain links TRBV6-1 to TRBJ1-2; D is possibly TRBD1 (5 bases). Germline V CDR1 and CDR2: MNHNS, SASEGT. The V gene lost 3 bases and the J gene lost 6 bases, with 14 bases spanning the gap. The CDR3 runs 14 residues. This chain's CDR3 is CASSDQGTSDGYTF. The DNA of the CDR3 is TGTGCCAGCAGTGACCAGGGTACTAGCGATGGCTACACCTTC.

The rearrangement uses TRBV27 and TRBJ2-5; D perhaps matches TRBD1 (5 bases). The germline V gene encodes CDR1 MNHEY and CDR2 SMNVEV (reference sequence). V lost 0 bases and J lost 14, with 16 bases in between. The CDR3 spans 13 residues. CDR3 DNA: TGTGCCAGCAGTTTATCGATTGGGGCCGCCGTCTACTTC. It is translated as CASSLSIGAAVYF.

The count of this clone is one. This rearrangement joins TRBV5-4 to TRBJ2-5; 9 bases fit TRBD1. Germline-derived CDR1 and CDR2 are SGHNT and YYREEE (reference sequence). The CDR3 sequence is 15 residues long. J gave up 3 bases and V 0 bases, and 3 bases lay outside the gene matches. DNA for the CDR3: TGTGCCAGCAGCTTGGCCACAGGGGGCGAAGAGACCCAGTACTTC. Its protein product is CASSLATGGEETQYF.

The chain recombines TRBV19 with TRBJ2-2, with D tentatively TRBD2 (7 bases). Trimming took off 3 bases at V and 6 bases at J, with 14 bases between the two ends. The CDR3 extends over 15 amino acids. CDR1 and CDR2 from the germline V gene are LNHDA and SQIVND (reference sequence). The CDR3 loop is CASSIGLGGSGELFF. The CDR3 DNA reads TGTGCCAGTAGTATCGGACTAGGGGGGTCCGGGGAGCTGTTTTTT.

V is TRBV19 and J is TRBJ2-6; TRBD2 might be the D (6 bases). CDR1 is LNHDA and CDR2 is SQIVND in the germline V gene (reference sequence). There are 15 residues in the CDR3. Trimming pared 5 bases from V and 0 bases from J, leaving 8 bases between. The CDR3 loop reads CASSGRDSGANVLTF. The DNA for the CDR3 is TGTGCCAGTAGTGGGCGGGACTCTGGGGCCAACGTCCTGACTTTC.

The chain carries TRBV10-3 and TRBJ2-7, with 13 positions matching TRBD2. Looked up from germline, CDR1 is ENHRY and CDR2 is SYGVKD. The CDR3 spans 17 residues. Unmatched junction bases numbered 6, after V lost 2 bases and J lost 2 bases. In DNA form, the CDR3 reads TGTGCCATCAGTGAGACTAGCGGGAGGGCTTCGGCCTACGAGCAGTACTTC. Protein sequence: CAISETSGRASAYEQYF.

J is TRBJ2-7 and V is TRBV5-1; 7 nucleotides align to TRBD2. CDR1 SGHRS and CDR2 YFSETQ come from the germline V gene. The V gene end was trimmed by 7 bases and the J gene end by 1 base; junction bases not matched to a gene: 17. The CDR3 sequence is 17 residues long. CDR3 protein: CASSAPGGVARSYEQYF. The CDR3 coding sequence is TGCGCCAGCTCAGCCCCTGGGGGGGTAGCGCGGTCCTACGAGCAGTACTTC.

V gene TRBV5-5 combines with J gene TRBJ1-3; 7 positions match TRBD1. This CDR3 has 15 amino acids. Germline trimming cut 6 bases from V and 2 bases from J; bases unmatched to any gene: 8. Germline values: CDR1 SGHKS, CDR2 YYEKEE (reference sequence). DNA of the CDR3: TGTGCCAGCACCCAAGGGCAGGGGGCTGGAAACACCATATATTTT. Its protein product is CASTQGQGAGNTIYF.